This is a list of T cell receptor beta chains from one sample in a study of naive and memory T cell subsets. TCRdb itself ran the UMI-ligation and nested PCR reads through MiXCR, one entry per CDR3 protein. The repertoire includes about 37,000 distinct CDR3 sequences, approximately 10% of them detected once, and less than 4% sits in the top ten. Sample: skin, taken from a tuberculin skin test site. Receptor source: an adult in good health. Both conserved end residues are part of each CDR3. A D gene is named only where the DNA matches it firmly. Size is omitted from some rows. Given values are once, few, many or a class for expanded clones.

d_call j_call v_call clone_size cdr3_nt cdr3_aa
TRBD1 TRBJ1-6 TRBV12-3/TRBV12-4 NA TGTGCCAGCAGTTGGGCGGACAGGAAGGATTCACCCCTCCACTTT CASSWADRKDSPLHF
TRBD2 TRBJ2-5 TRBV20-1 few TGCAGTGCACACGGGACTAGCGGGAGGGCGGTACAAGAGACCCAGTACTTC CSAHGTSGRAVQETQYF
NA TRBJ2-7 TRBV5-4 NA TGTGCCAGCAGCTTGGCGTTTGCAGGGACGCGCTCCTACGAGCAGTACTTC CASSLAFAGTRSYEQYF
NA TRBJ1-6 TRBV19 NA TGTGCCAGTAGCTCCGGGACTTCTTCACCCCTCCACTTT CASSSGTSSPLHF
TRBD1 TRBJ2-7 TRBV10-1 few TGCGCCAGCATCCATACCCCGGGACAGGGGAGCCACGAGCAGTACTTC CASIHTPGQGSHEQYF
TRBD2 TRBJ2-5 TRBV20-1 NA TGCAGTGCTAGAGGGGGACTAGCGGGAGGGCCCGGGGGTTGGCAAGAGACCCAGTACTTC CSARGGLAGGPGGWQETQYF
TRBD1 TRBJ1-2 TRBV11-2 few TGTGCCAGCAGCCCAAAAGGGACAGCCAACTATGGCTACACCTTC CASSPKGTANYGYTF
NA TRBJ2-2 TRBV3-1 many TGTGCCAGCAGCCAAGATTGGGGGGAGCTGTTTTTT CASSQDWGELFF
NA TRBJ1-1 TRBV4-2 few TGTGCCAGCAGCCAAGGTGGGCCCCAGAGTGAAGCTTTCTTT CASSQGGPQSEAFF
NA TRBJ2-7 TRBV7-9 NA TGTGCCAGCAGCTTTTTTAACAGAGCCAGGATGAACTACGAGCAGTACTTC CASSFFNRARMNYEQYF
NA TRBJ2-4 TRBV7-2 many TGTGCCAGCAGCTTAAGCGGCGGCCTAGCCAAAAACATTCAGTACTTC CASSLSGGLAKNIQYF
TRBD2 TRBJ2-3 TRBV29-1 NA TGCAGCGCTAGCGGGGCTAACACAGATACGCAGTATTTT CSASGANTDTQYF
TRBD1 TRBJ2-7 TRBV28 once TGTGCCAGCAGTTTTGGGGACAGAGGCTACGAGCAGTACTTC CASSFGDRGYEQYF
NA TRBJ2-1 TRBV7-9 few TGTGCCAGCAGAGCTGAGAGTAGGTACAATGAGCAGTTCTTC CASRAESRYNEQFF
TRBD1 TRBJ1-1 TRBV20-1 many TGCAGTGCTAGAGCTCGGACAGGGTTTTACACTGAAGCTTTCTTT CSARARTGFYTEAFF
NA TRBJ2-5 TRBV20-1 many TGCAGTGCTAGGCCCTGGCCCGCCGGGGAGACCCAGTACTTC CSARPWPAGETQYF
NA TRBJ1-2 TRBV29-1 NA TGCAGCGTTGGCCAGGGCCGAGGCTACACCTTC CSVGQGRGYTF
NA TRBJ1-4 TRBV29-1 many TGCAGCGTCCGGGGAGGGTCCCAAAAACTGTTTTTT CSVRGGSQKLFF
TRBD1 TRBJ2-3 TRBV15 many TGTGCCACCAGCAGAGATCCCAAGGACAGGGTGGGAGACACAGATACGCAGTATTTT CATSRDPKDRVGDTDTQYF
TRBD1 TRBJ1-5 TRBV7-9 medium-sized TGTGCCAGCAGCTCGACAGGGAGCAATCAGCCCCAGCATTTT CASSSTGSNQPQHF
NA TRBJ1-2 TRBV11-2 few TGTGCCAGCAGCTTGCAGAACTATGGCTACACCTTC CASSLQNYGYTF
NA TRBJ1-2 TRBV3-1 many TGTGCCAGCAGCCATCACGGCCGGCAGAAACAGAGCCGCTATGGCTACACCTTC CASSHHGRQKQSRYGYTF
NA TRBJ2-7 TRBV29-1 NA TGCAGTTACAGGGTTACCTCCTACGAGCAGTACTTC CSYRVTSYEQYF
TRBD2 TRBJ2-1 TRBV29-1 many TGCAGCGTTGACTTGAGGAGCGGGGGGGCGAGTGAGCAGTTCTTC CSVDLRSGGASEQFF
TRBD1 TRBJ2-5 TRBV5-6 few TGTGCCAGCAGCCCGGACAGGGGGCTCCAAGAGACCCAGTACTTC CASSPDRGLQETQYF
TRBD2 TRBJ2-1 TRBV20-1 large TGCAGTGCTAGCGGGGGGACCTACAATGAGCAGTTCTTC CSASGGTYNEQFF
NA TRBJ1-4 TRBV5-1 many TGCGCCAGCAGCTCATCCGGGACACCTTGGGAGGAAAAACTGTTTTTT CASSSSGTPWEEKLFF
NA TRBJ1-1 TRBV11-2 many TGTGCCAGCAGCTCGCAGTCTGGGGTGAACACTGAAGCTTTCTTT CASSSQSGVNTEAFF
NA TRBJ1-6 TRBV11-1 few TGTGCCAGCAGCTTAAGTGCGGGCAGGTCACCCCTCCACTTT CASSLSAGRSPLHF
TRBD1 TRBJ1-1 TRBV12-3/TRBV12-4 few TGTGCCAGCAGTTCGGGACAGGGCTGGGACACTGAAGCTTTCTTT CASSSGQGWDTEAFF
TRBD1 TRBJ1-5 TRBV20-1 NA TGCAGTGCTCTAGGACTGACAGGGGTTGATCAGCCCCAGCATTTT CSALGLTGVDQPQHF
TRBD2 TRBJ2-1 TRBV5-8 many TGTGCCAGCAGCTTGGGACTAGCGGGGGTTTCCTACAATGAGCAGTTCTTC CASSLGLAGVSYNEQFF
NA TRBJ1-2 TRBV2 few TGTGCCAGCAGGGAATCCAGGGGAGCGGGATATGGCTACACCTTC CASRESRGAGYGYTF
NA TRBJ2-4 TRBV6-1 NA TGTGCCAGCAGTGAACTTTGGCTGGTGGGGAGGCTGTCGGCCAAAAACATTCAGTACTTC CASSELWLVGRLSAKNIQYF
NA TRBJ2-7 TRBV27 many TGTGCCAGCAGTATCAACAGGGCCCACGAGCAGTACTTC CASSINRAHEQYF
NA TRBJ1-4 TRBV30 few TGTGCCTGGAGTGATTACTCGTATGCAACTAATGAAAAACTGTTTTTT CAWSDYSYATNEKLFF
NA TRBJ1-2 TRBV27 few TGTGCCAGCAGTTTGAACAGGTTCTTCTATGGCTACACCTTC CASSLNRFFYGYTF
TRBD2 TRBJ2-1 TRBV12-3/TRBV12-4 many TGTGCCAGCAGCCGCCGACAGGGACTAACTAGCGGGAACTACAATGAGCAGTTCTTC CASSRRQGLTSGNYNEQFF
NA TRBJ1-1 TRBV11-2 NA TGTGCCAGCAGCCCCCGGGGGGGGGCCACTGAAGCTTTCTTT CASSPRGGATEAFF
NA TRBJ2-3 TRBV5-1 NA TGCGCCAGCAGCTTGGACCCCGCTAGCACAGATACGCAGTATTTT CASSLDPASTDTQYF
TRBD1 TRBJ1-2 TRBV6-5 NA TGTGCCAGCAGTGTGACAGGGGGATACTATGGCTACACCTTC CASSVTGGYYGYTF
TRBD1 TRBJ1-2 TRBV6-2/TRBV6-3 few TGTGCCAGCAGTTACCCCAGGGGGAGTTTGAACTATGGCTACACCTTC CASSYPRGSLNYGYTF
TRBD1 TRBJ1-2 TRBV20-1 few TGCAGTGCTAGAGGGACAGGAGGATTCGACTACACCTTC CSARGTGGFDYTF
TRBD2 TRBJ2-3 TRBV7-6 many TGTGCCAGCAGCCGTCCTAGCGGGTGGGGAGATACGCAGTATTTT CASSRPSGWGDTQYF
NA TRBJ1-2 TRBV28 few TGTGCCAGCAGTCAATCCCCGGGTCCCACACGCGGCTATGGCTACACCTTC CASSQSPGPTRGYGYTF
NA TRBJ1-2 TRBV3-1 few TGTGCCAGCAGCCAGGTCATTAACTATGGCTACACCTTC CASSQVINYGYTF
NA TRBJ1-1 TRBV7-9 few TGTGCCAGCAGCCAACAGGGCCCTGAAGCTTTCTTT CASSQQGPEAFF
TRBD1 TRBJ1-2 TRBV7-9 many TGTGCCAGCAGCTTAGGGACAGGGGATGGCTACACCTTC CASSLGTGDGYTF
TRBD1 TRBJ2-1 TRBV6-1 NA TGTGCCTCTTTGGGGGCAGGGGGCGCCTACAATGAGCAGTTCTTC CASLGAGGAYNEQFF
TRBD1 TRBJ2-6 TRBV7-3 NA TGTGCCAGCAGCCCTCGACAGGGCTCTGGGGCCAACGTCCTGACTTTC CASSPRQGSGANVLTF
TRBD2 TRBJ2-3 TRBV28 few TGTGCCAGCAGTTCCGGCGGGAGGGGAGGGTATACGCAGTATTTT CASSSGGRGGYTQYF
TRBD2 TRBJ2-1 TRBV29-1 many TGCAGCGTTGATGGGGGGGGTGGTGGGAAAGGGATTAGCTCCTACAATGAGCAGTTCTTC CSVDGGGGGKGISSYNEQFF
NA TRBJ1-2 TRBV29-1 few TGCAGCGTTGGACAGACTAACTATGGCTACACCTTC CSVGQTNYGYTF